The entry below gives a single T cell receptor (beta chain) sequence along with its context. An end of the junction differs from the germline gene, which may be a read error. Sequencing of TCR beta was undertaken in CD8+ and CD4+ T cells derived from blood. The record originates from a study of CD8 T cells in Susac syndrome. Study as a whole: There were about six sequenced Susac syndrome patients with active disease and eight or nine in remission. When blood was drawn, patients with Susac syndrome were on intravenous immunoglobulin alone, on corticosteroids, or therapy-naive.

Reverse transcription of about 0.45 to 1 ug RNA was performed with random hexamers. Across 54 Vbeta and 13 Jbeta, TCR beta CDR3 was amplified with immunoSEQ multiplex PCR. One entry per CDR3 protein results from TCRdb running MiXCR on the immunoSEQ multiplex PCR reads. The sample includes over 150,000 distinct CDR3 sequences, over 90% of them seen just once. The CDR3 consists of 17 residues. Germline V CDR1 and CDR2: SGHVS, FQNEAQ. This sequence joins TRBV7-8 and TRBJ2-5; 7 bases fit TRBD1. The sequence was obtained from a human donor with Susac syndrome. The specimen sequenced was CD4+ T cells from PBMCs. The CDR3 DNA reads TGTGCCAGCACCTTAGGGGCGACAGGGAAATTGAAGAAGACCCAGTACTTC. Translated: CASTLGATGKLKKTQYF.